Below, one T cell receptor (beta chain) is given with its context. The antigen this receptor binds is unknown. No base quality values were provided; no much bigger clone lies one nucleotide off. This specimen comes from a study of PD-L1 blockade in urothelial cancer (dated by TCRdb to 2017 to 2019). Looking at the study overall: Therapy was started around 2014 for all patients, and atezolizumab 1,200 mg was administered intravenously every 3 weeks. An exploratory multi-omic analysis was conducted of the somatic, immune and clinical correlates of response to PD-L1 blockade with atezolizumab in urothelial cancer. About 90% of the roughly 29 patients were identified as males with urothelial cancer of bladder origin, and a prior smoking history was reported by 18 of 29 patients. An ECOG performance status of 0 or 1 was recorded for the patients, and 0 to 3 prior chemotherapy regimens had been received by the patients. Twenty-nine patients had pretreatment blood TCR-seq, approximately 24 had at least one posttreatment blood collection, and approximately 24 had tumor TCR-seq. Blood samples were analyzed 3 weeks after the start of treatment (second dose) and 6 weeks after the start of treatment. Durable clinical benefit was achieved by nine patients but not by the remaining 20. Durable clinical benefit was defined as a progression-free survival longer than 6 months, and TCR features were additionally tested against progression-free survival and overall survival. Pretreatment tumor samples and matched peripheral blood, collected serially before and after atezolizumab treatment, underwent TCR sequencing. Blood samples yielded a median of about 150,000 T cells and some 80,000 unique TCRs, with median clonality approximately 0.08. Whole exome sequencing and RNA sequencing of pretreatment tumors were performed alongside TCR sequencing in the same patients.

Synthetic TCR analog templates were spiked into each PCR so that absolute template abundance could be estimated from read counts. The immunoSEQ assay used bias-controlled V and J gene primers to amplify TCRbeta CDR3 regions from genomic DNA. Sequencing of rearranged TCRbeta segments was performed at approximately 20X coverage. Per the authors' processing: Sequencing errors were corrected by clustering, and CDR3s were annotated against IMGT so that V, D and J genes could be assigned. Only productive TCRbeta rearrangements were used in downstream analyses, excluding out-of-frame or stop-codon sequences. Clonality was computed as one minus Shannon entropy normalized by the log of the number of unique productive sequences. Fisher's exact test with Benjamini-Hochberg correction, using a cutoff of adjusted p below 0.01, was how clones that differed between time points or between blood and tumor were identified. In its TCRdb copy, this immuneACCESS table keeps in-frame sequences only and misses some clones. Where compared with another copy, unresolved V genes explain less than half of these, and the others have no known cause. D and trimming were read from the DNA, whereas the V and J calls and clone size are those reported in that table. The sample table records 45,000 to 60,000 clones; 82% of these occur just once. Of the sample, 1.5% to 2% is held by the ten largest clones.

V loses 0 bases of germline sequence and J loses 8 bases, and the interval between the two ends is 10 bases. The CDR3, cysteine through phenylalanine, is 12 amino acids long. Just the 36-base CDR3 DNA is kept, in frame starting at base 1. Per the germline V gene (reference sequence), GTSNPN is the CDR1 and SVGIG is the CDR2. Beyond this particular receptor, the publication reports: Because the sample size was small (n ≈ 27) and many exploratory analyses were performed, the results are intended to be hypothesis-generating. A pretreatment peripheral blood TCR clonality below the median was linked to improved progression-free and overall survival. At 3 weeks after the start of treatment, tumor-associated TCR clones in peripheral blood had expanded more in patients with durable benefit (n ≈ 24, p = 0.022).

The time point label, as the study defines it: pretreatment peripheral blood. A cohort of 30 or so patients with locally advanced or metastatic urothelial carcinoma, treated at Memorial Sloan Kettering on a trial protocol, was included. Peripheral blood mononuclear cells were collected pretreatment and during treatment, with between 1 and 8 total time points obtained per patient. The Qiagen DNeasy Blood extraction kit was used to purify genomic DNA from total PBMCs and tumor samples. PBMCs were collected pretreatment and during treatment, and were isolated and stored as previously described. The rearranged segments are TRBV30 and TRBJ1-2; the D gene assignment is ambiguous. The specimen was PBMCs, collected around atezolizumab (anti-PD-L1) treatment. The sequence came from a man aged 45-65 years with urothelial cancer. The nucleotide sequence is TGTGCCTGGAGTGTACTCTTGTTAGGCTACACCTTC. Translated, this is CAWSVLLLGYTF.